A selection of T cell receptor beta chains follows, all from one sample in a study of blood T cell repertoires in COVID-19. Measured with immunoSEQ multiplex PCR; TCRdb has only the in-frame clones, and not every one. The repertoire has 100,000 to 150,000 clones, around 80% of them found once; the top ten carry roughly 5.6%. The sample consisted of peripheral blood. These receptors originate from a man between 65 and 85 years old with acute or convalescent COVID-19. CDR3s include the opening cysteine and the closing phenylalanine or tryptophan. The order of the fields is D gene, J gene, clone size, V gene, CDR3 protein, CDR3 DNA. D genes are given only for firm matches. Not every row has a clone size; where given, it reads once, few, many or a size class.

D: TRBD1; J: TRBJ2-1; size: once; V: TRBV19; CDR3: CASSIGTAIYNEQFF; DNA: TGTGCCAGTAGTATCGGGACAGCAATCTACAATGAGCAGTTCTTC
D: TRBD1; J: TRBJ2-3; size: -; V: TRBV30; CDR3: CAFDRGSDTQYF; DNA: TGTGCCTTCGACAGGGGTTCAGATACGCAGTATTTT
D: -; J: TRBJ2-3; size: -; V: TRBV28; CDR3: CASSRGQFLRVTDTQYF; DNA: TGTGCCAGCAGCCGAGGACAGTTCCTGAGGGTGACAGATACGCAGTATTTT
D: TRBD2; J: TRBJ2-1; size: -; V: TRBV5-4; CDR3: CASSLGGLADSYNEQFF; DNA: TGTGCCAGCAGCTTGGGGGGCCTAGCGGACTCCTACAATGAGCAGTTCTTC
D: TRBD1; J: TRBJ1-5; size: -; V: TRBV18; CDR3: CASSPMGTGGYSQPQHF; DNA: TGTGCCAGCTCACCGATGGGGACAGGGGGGTATAGTCAGCCCCAGCATTTT
D: -; J: TRBJ2-7; size: -; V: TRBV10-3; CDR3: CAISDLGGQVRYEQYF; DNA: TGTGCCATCAGTGACCTGGGGGGGCAAGTTAGGTACGAGCAGTACTTC
D: TRBD2; J: TRBJ2-7; size: -; V: TRBV30; CDR3: CAWSVRASGFYEQYF; DNA: TGTGCCTGGAGTGTACGGGCTAGCGGCTTCTACGAGCAGTACTTC
D: -; J: TRBJ1-5; size: -; V: TRBV7-9; CDR3: CASSSYNQPQHF; DNA: TGTGCCAGCAGCTCGTACAATCAGCCCCAGCATTTT
D: -; J: TRBJ1-1; size: -; V: TRBV7-3; CDR3: CASSPRPLGNTEAFF; DNA: TGTGCCAGCAGCCCCCGGCCACTAGGGAACACTGAAGCTTTCTTT
D: -; J: TRBJ2-7; size: -; V: TRBV3-1/TRBV3-2; CDR3: CASSPRGTILSYEQYF; DNA: TGTGCCAGCAGCCCAAGGGGGACAATCCTTTCCTACGAGCAGTACTTC